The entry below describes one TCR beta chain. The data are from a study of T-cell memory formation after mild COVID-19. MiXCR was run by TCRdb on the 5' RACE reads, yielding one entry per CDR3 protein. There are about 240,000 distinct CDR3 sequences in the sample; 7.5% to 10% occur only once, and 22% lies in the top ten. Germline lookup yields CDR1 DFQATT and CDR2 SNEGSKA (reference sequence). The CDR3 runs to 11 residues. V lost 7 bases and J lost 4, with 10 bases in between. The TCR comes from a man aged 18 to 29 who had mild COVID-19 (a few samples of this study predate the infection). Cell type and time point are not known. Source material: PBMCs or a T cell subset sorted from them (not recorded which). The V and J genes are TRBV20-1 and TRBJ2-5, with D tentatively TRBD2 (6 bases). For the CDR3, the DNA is TGCAGTGTAGGAGGGAGAGAGACCCAGTACTTC. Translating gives CSVGGRETQYF.